This paragraph covers one T cell receptor beta chain sequence. This clonotype was counted at least ten times. Its antigen has not been determined. The record has no base qualities; no much larger clone is one base away. Graves' hyperthyroidism was defined as stable when no progression to ophthalmopathy occurred over 18 months of follow-up. Hyperthyroidism patients were newly diagnosed, with disease duration under 2 months, and aged 18 to 65 years. Any patient with an uncontrolled infection, another autoimmune disease, pregnancy or lactation was excluded. Clinical symptoms, serum thyroxine and TRAb, thyroid ultrasound, and orbital computed tomography formed the basis for the diagnoses. PBMCs were isolated from 8 to 10 ml of fresh peripheral blood by Ficoll-Paque density gradient centrifugation. Trizol reagent was used to extract total RNA, and RNA quality was then checked on an Agilent 2100 Bioanalyzer.

The TCR beta CDR3 regions were amplified from RNA transcripts. The first round of RT-PCR for the TCR CDR3 was performed with the HTBI primer set and the Qiagen OneStep RT-PCR kit. A second multiplex PCR round built the libraries, followed by size selection and purification. Sequencing of the libraries was done on an Illumina HiSeq2000 using paired-end 100 bp reads. The paper's processing steps were these. SOAPnuke was used to process the raw data, throwing out any read that contained adapters or uncalled bases, had a mean Phred below 15, or lacked an exact constant-primer or identifier match. High-quality paired reads were merged using COPE v1.2.5, and each unique nucleotide sequence was defined as a clonotype. Clonotypes were aligned to IMGT TRBV, TRBD and TRBJ reference segments using MiTCR v1.1. Only V-J combinations with frequency above 0.0001, covering about 99% of repertoires, were analysed. The TCS score was defined as the ratio of F50 (clonal expansion) to E x V (chaos), calculated using BLOSUM62-based TCRdist between CDR3 peptides within each V-J. Welch's t-statistics and random forest reduced roughly 500 V-J features to about 12, which were used in a naive Bayes classifier (R e1071). Starting from the raw public reads, TCRdb applied fastp trimming at Q25, assembled clones with MiXCR and retained in-frame beta chains. Each record represents a unique CDR3 protein, reported with the most common genes and DNA among its rows. These V and J calls rely on TCRdb rather than the paper's analysis. The sample table lists about 560,000 distinct CDR3 sequences, roughly a sixth of them with a count of one. Around a sixth of the sample lies in the top ten.

This record comes from a study of T cells in Graves' hyperthyroidism and ophthalmopathy (dated by TCRdb to about 2019). A note on the overall study: Peripheral blood samples were taken at the time of initial diagnosis, prior to any treatment. A discovery cohort of about a hundred patients, approximately 45 with Graves' ophthalmopathy and approximately 57 with stable Graves' hyperthyroidism, was used to find distinguishing TCR V-J signatures. Prospective prediction of ophthalmopathy was tested in an independent validation cohort of under 20 hyperthyroidism patients and 15 to 17 patients who later progressed to ophthalmopathy. The roughly 91 discovery patients were randomly split 7:3 into training and test sets. Thyroid tissue and blood T-cell repertoires from several Graves' hyperthyroidism patients were also compared in the study. Following sampling, methimazole starting at 30 mg daily was given to hyperthyroidism patients, and high-dose intravenous methylprednisolone was given to ophthalmopathy patients. The paper describes TCR Vbeta CDR3 sequencing of 135 peripheral blood samples, made up of under 50 ophthalmopathy patients, around 78 hyperthyroidism patients and some 17 progressor patients.

Broad study findings and their caveats: A model built on a 13 V-J signature distinguished ophthalmopathy from stable hyperthyroidism, reaching 85% to 90% sensitivity and around 81% specificity in cross-validation and 80%/75% in testing. No statistical method was used to fix the sample size in advance, and group allocation was not hidden from the investigators. In validation, the model predicted progression to ophthalmopathy with approximately 70% sensitivity and over 72% specificity, a median of around 6.6 months before onset. Most expanded thyroid clonotypes (frequency above 0.001) were also detected in blood, a finding suggesting that blood repertoires may reflect thyroid immune responses.

Deletion took 4 bases off V and 0 bases off J, with a span of 5 bases between the germline ends. Measured from the cysteine to the phenylalanine, the CDR3 is 13 residues long. CDR3 DNA is the only sequence kept; it has 39 bases, read in frame from the first base. For CDR1 and CDR2, the germline V gene lists SGHNT and YENEEA. The rearrangement combines TRBV11-3 with TRBJ2-3, with the D gene call left open. This receptor was taken from a woman in her late teens or twenties with Graves' hyperthyroidism. What was sequenced was blood. This receptor carries the CDR3 CASSYASTDTQYF. The bases are TGTGCCAGCAGCTACGCCAGCACAGATACGCAGTATTTT. Reference TRBV11-3 and TRBJ2-3 genes cover what lies past the CDR3, so the full variable domain is EAGVVQSPRYKIIEKKQPVAFWCNPISGHNTLYWYLQNLGQGPELLIRYENEEAVDDSQLPKDRFSAERLKGVDSTLKIQPAELGDSAVYLCASSYASTDTQYFGPGTRLTVL.